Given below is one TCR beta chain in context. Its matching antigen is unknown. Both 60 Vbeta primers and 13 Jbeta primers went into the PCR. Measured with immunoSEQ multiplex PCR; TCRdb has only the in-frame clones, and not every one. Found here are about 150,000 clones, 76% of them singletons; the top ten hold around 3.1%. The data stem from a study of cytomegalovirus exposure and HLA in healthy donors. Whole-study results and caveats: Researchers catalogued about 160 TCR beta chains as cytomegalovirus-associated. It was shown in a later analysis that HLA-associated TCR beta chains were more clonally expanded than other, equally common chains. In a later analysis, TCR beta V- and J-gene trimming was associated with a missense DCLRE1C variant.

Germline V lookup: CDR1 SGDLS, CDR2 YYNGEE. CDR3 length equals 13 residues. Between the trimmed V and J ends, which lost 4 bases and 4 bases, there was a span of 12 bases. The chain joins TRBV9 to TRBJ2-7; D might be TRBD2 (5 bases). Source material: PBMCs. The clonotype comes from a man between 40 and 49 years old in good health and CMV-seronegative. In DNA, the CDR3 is TGTGCCAGCAGCCCCGGGGTGACGTACGAGCAGTACTTC. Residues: CASSPGVTYEQYF.